These T cell receptor beta chains were read from a single sample in a study of regulatory T cells in long-lasting Graves disease. TCRdb fed the multiplex PCR reads into MiXCR, producing one record per CDR3 protein. Of about 300,000 distinct CDR3 sequences listed, approximately 20% are singletons. The material sequenced was peripheral blood mononuclear cells (PBMCs), taken when the disease was refractory, from a patient treated with antithyroid drugs. The receptors derive from a female donor with Graves disease. Each CDR3 is given with its conserved first and last residue. The D gene is left open where the match is weak. Clone size appears in some rows only: once, few, many, or a class for an expanded clone.

V: TRBV20-1
size: .
J: TRBJ2-7
D: .
DNA: TGCAGTGCGCCGGCCGGGACTTTACCCTCCTACGAGCAGTACTTC
CDR3: CSAPAGTLPSYEQYF

V: TRBV6-4
size: once
J: TRBJ1-1
D: TRBD1
DNA: TGTGCCAGCAGATCGACAGGGGTGGCGATGAACACTGAAGCTTTCTTT
CDR3: CASRSTGVAMNTEAFF

V: TRBV30
size: many
J: TRBJ2-7
D: .
DNA: TGTGCCTGCTTCCCGAGACAGGATACCCGAGAGCAGTACTTC
CDR3: CACFPRQDTREQYF

V: TRBV19
size: few
J: TRBJ1-1
D: .
DNA: TGTGCCAGTATTCGTGGTCGACAGTCAAAGAACACTGAAGCTTTCTTT
CDR3: CASIRGRQSKNTEAFF

V: TRBV20-1
size: many
J: TRBJ2-7
D: .
DNA: TGCAGTGCTAGAGATTTCGAGCAGTACTTC
CDR3: CSARDFEQYF

V: TRBV6-5
size: few
J: TRBJ2-7
D: TRBD2
DNA: TGTGCCAGCAGTTACTCGATGTCAGCGGGAGTCTACGAGCAGTACTTC
CDR3: CASSYSMSAGVYEQYF

V: TRBV10-3
size: many
J: TRBJ1-5
D: .
DNA: TGTGCCATCAGCCAGGGGAAAACGGATCAGCCCCAGCATTTT
CDR3: CAISQGKTDQPQHF

V: TRBV6-1
size: many
J: TRBJ2-7
D: TRBD2
DNA: TGTGCCAGCAGGCGACTAGCGGGAACCCACGAGCAGTACTTC
CDR3: CASRRLAGTHEQYF

V: TRBV20-1
size: many
J: TRBJ2-7
D: .
DNA: TGCAGTGCTAGAGATCCGGACGCCTACGAGCAGTACTTC
CDR3: CSARDPDAYEQYF

V: TRBV29-1
size: many
J: TRBJ2-5
D: TRBD2
DNA: TGCAGCGTTGGAATGCGGGAGGTCTGGGAAGAGACCCAGTACTTC
CDR3: CSVGMREVWEETQYF

V: TRBV7-2
size: .
J: TRBJ2-7
D: TRBD1
DNA: TGTGCCAGCAGCTCCCACAGGGGGCCTATCTACGAGCAGTACTTC
CDR3: CASSSHRGPIYEQYF

V: TRBV4-3
size: few
J: TRBJ2-7
D: TRBD2
DNA: TGCGCCAGCAGCCAAGAGGGAGGGGAAACCTACGAGCAGTACTTC
CDR3: CASSQEGGETYEQYF

V: TRBV12-3/TRBV12-4
size: .
J: TRBJ2-7
D: .
DNA: TGTGCCAGCAGTTCCCACTTCTACGAGCAGTACTTC
CDR3: CASSSHFYEQYF

V: TRBV12-3/TRBV12-4
size: few
J: TRBJ2-2
D: .
DNA: TGTGCCAGCATAGGAGGGAACACCGGGGAGCTGTTTTTT
CDR3: CASIGGNTGELFF

V: TRBV29-1
size: .
J: TRBJ1-1
D: .
DNA: TGCAGCGTTTGGAGGGCAGTGGGGAACACTGAAGCTTTCTTT
CDR3: CSVWRAVGNTEAFF

V: TRBV12-3/TRBV12-4
size: many
J: TRBJ2-2
D: .
DNA: TGTGCCAGCAGTTTTTGGGTGAACACTCTCCCCGGGGAGCTGTTTTTT
CDR3: CASSFWVNTLPGELFF

V: TRBV7-2
size: many
J: TRBJ1-4
D: .
DNA: TGTGCCAGCAGCTTGGCAGGGAATTTGGGTGAAAAACTGTTTTTT
CDR3: CASSLAGNLGEKLFF

V: TRBV7-2
size: few
J: TRBJ2-5
D: .
DNA: TGTGCCAGCAGCTGGAGGGGCGGGGAACAAGAGACCCAGTACTTC
CDR3: CASSWRGGEQETQYF

V: TRBV6-9
size: few
J: TRBJ1-5
D: .
DNA: TGTGCCAGCAGTTTATCTGACCAAGGCCAGCCCCAGCATTTT
CDR3: CASSLSDQGQPQHF

V: TRBV7-9
size: .
J: TRBJ2-1
D: .
DNA: TGTGCCAGCAGCTACAGCGAGCGGGAGCAGTTCTTC
CDR3: CASSYSEREQFF

V: TRBV4-3
size: few
J: TRBJ2-5
D: .
DNA: TGCGCCAGCAGCCAAGATGGGAGGCTGAAAGAGACCCAGTACTTC
CDR3: CASSQDGRLKETQYF

V: TRBV3-1
size: many
J: TRBJ2-7
D: .
DNA: TGTGCCAGCAGCCATGGACCCGTCGAGCAGTACTTC
CDR3: CASSHGPVEQYF

V: TRBV28
size: many
J: TRBJ2-7
D: .
DNA: TGTGCCAGCAGTTTATCCCGGGGGCTGGGAAACGAGCAGTACTTC
CDR3: CASSLSRGLGNEQYF

V: TRBV5-5
size: .
J: TRBJ2-3
D: .
DNA: TGTGCCAGCAGCTTGGAGGCCAGGGACATCACAGATACGCAGTATTTT
CDR3: CASSLEARDITDTQYF

V: TRBV29-1
size: .
J: TRBJ2-2
D: .
DNA: TGCAGCGTTTCGGACACCTACACCGGGGAGCTGTTTTTT
CDR3: CSVSDTYTGELFF

V: TRBV20-1
size: .
J: TRBJ2-1
D: TRBD2
DNA: TGCAGTGCTAGAGATCCGGTCTCTAGCGGGGTCAATGAGCAGTTCTTC
CDR3: CSARDPVSSGVNEQFF

V: TRBV4-3
size: .
J: TRBJ1-4
D: .
DNA: TGCGCCAGCAGCCAAGTTGGGGGCGTAGGAGAAAAACTGTTTTTT
CDR3: CASSQVGGVGEKLFF

V: TRBV28
size: many
J: TRBJ1-1
D: TRBD1
DNA: TGTGCCAGCAGTTTATGGGGACAGGGAGCTTTCTTT
CDR3: CASSLWGQGAFF

V: TRBV6-1
size: many
J: TRBJ1-2
D: .
DNA: TGTGCCAGCAGTGAAGTAGGGGCAAGAGGCTACACCTTC
CDR3: CASSEVGARGYTF

V: TRBV12-3/TRBV12-4
size: few
J: TRBJ1-1
D: TRBD1
DNA: TGTGCCAGCAGTTGGGACAGGGGGTTGAACACTGAAGCTTTCTTT
CDR3: CASSWDRGLNTEAFF